This T cell receptor (beta chain) originates from a study of blood T cell repertoires in COVID-19. Original methodology: Estimated nucleated cell counts came from reference gene primer amplification. Clones were sequenced by immunoSEQ multiplex PCR, and TCRdb holds only the in-frame ones, with some missing. The D gene and trimming were derived from the DNA, and the V and J assignments and clone size from that table. The table lists about 310,000 clones, approximately 89% of them singletons. The CDR3 length is 13 residues. The V gene lost 1 base and the J gene lost 7 bases, with 8 bases spanning the gap. The germline CDR1 and CDR2 sequences are LGHDT and YNNKEL (reference sequence). The study drew participants aged about 18 to 89 years from roughly 25 US areas. Researchers sorted participants into cohorts using their self-reported clinical history. Cohort 3 donors were reported recovered after two negative PCRs, clearance, or symptom resolution.

The clonotype originates from a woman between 40 and 50 years old who had recovered from COVID-19. The chain links TRBV3-1 (or the pseudogene TRBV3-2) to TRBJ1-5; unclear D gene. Sequencing was performed on PBMCs or T cells enriched from blood (not recorded which). For the CDR3, the DNA is TGTGCCAGCAGCCAAGGCCAGAGGCAGCCCCAGCATTTT. Protein: CASSQGQRQPQHF.